Listed below are T cell receptor beta chains from one sample, sequenced in a study of identifying expanded T cells in peripheral blood. Sequencing was performed with immunoSEQ multiplex PCR; in TCRdb, only in-frame clones are kept and a portion is missing. The sample lists about 50,000 clones, 82% seen once, with approximately 14% in the top ten. The material sequenced was blood. The receptors were sampled from a person aged 18 to 75 in good health. The CDR3 runs from the conserved cysteine through the conserved F or W. A D gene is named only where the DNA matches it firmly. The listing skips clone size in some rows; elsewhere it reads once, few, many or a size class.

clone size	J gene	D gene	CDR3 length	V gene	CDR3 protein	CDR3 DNA
NA	TRBJ2-1	TRBD2	14	TRBV6-1	CAIRTSGDYNEQFF	TGTGCCATACGGACTAGCGGGGACTACAATGAGCAGTTCTTC
NA	TRBJ2-1	TRBD2	16	TRBV4-1	CASSQETSGRSVEQFF	TGCGCCAGCAGCCAAGAGACTAGCGGGAGAAGTGTTGAGCAGTTCTTC
few	TRBJ1-5	NA	13	TRBV30	CAWSTQDYQPQHF	TGTGCCTGGAGTACACAGGATTATCAGCCCCAGCATTTT
NA	TRBJ1-2	NA	13	TRBV29-1	CSVEETVNNGYTF	TGCAGCGTTGAAGAGACAGTGAATAATGGCTACACCTTC
NA	TRBJ2-1	TRBD1	13	TRBV29-1	CSADRDTYNEQFF	TGCAGCGCCGACAGGGACACCTACAATGAGCAGTTCTTC
NA	TRBJ2-3	NA	15	TRBV5-1	CASSSSGSSTDTQYF	TGCGCCAGCAGCAGTAGCGGCTCTAGCACAGATACGCAGTATTTT
NA	TRBJ2-5	TRBD2	15	TRBV15	CATSARPSGGETQYF	TGTGCCACCAGCGCCCGTCCTAGCGGGGGCGAGACCCAGTACTTC
NA	TRBJ2-2	TRBD1	16	TRBV7-8	CASSSRDRGPTGELFF	TGTGCCAGCAGCTCACGGGACAGGGGGCCCACCGGGGAGCTGTTTTTT
NA	TRBJ2-1	NA	14	TRBV9	CASSVSRAYNEQFF	TGTGCCAGCAGCGTTTCACGGGCCTACAATGAGCAGTTCTTC
NA	TRBJ1-1	NA	14	TRBV7-2	CASRPTTQYGEAFF	TGTGCCAGCAGACCAACAACTCAATACGGTGAAGCTTTCTTT
NA	TRBJ2-7	TRBD2	13	TRBV7-9	CASNAGREYEQYF	TGTGCCAGCAACGCGGGGCGGGAGTACGAGCAGTACTTC
NA	TRBJ1-1	NA	13	TRBV13	CASSLQRNTEAFF	TGTGCCAGCAGCTTACAGAGGAACACTGAAGCTTTCTTT
NA	TRBJ2-7	NA	14	TRBV9	CASSVEAGSGEQYF	TGTGCCAGCAGCGTAGAGGCGGGGTCGGGGGAGCAGTACTTC
NA	TRBJ2-6	NA	17	TRBV11-3	CASSLDGGLSGANVLTF	TGTGCCAGCAGCTTAGATGGTGGCTTATCGGGGGCCAACGTCCTGACTTTC
NA	TRBJ2-2	NA	16	TRBV9	CASSRAGTGNTGELFF	TGTGCCAGCAGCAGAGCGGGGACAGGGAACACCGGGGAGCTGTTTTTT
NA	TRBJ1-5	NA	13	TRBV7-2	CASSRESDQPQHF	TGTGCCAGCAGCCGGGAGAGCGATCAGCCCCAGCATTTT
NA	TRBJ1-3	NA	15	TRBV2	CARGTTLGTGNTIYF	TGTGCCAGAGGGACGACCCTAGGCACTGGAAACACCATATATTTT